The following is a T cell receptor beta chain sequence with its context. As yet, its antigen is unknown. This sample was taken from a study of post-analysis software for immune sequencing data. Looking at the study overall: Included courses were relapsing-remitting and secondary progressive multiple sclerosis; progressive-relapsing multiple sclerosis was also included.

The TCR beta cDNA libraries contained unique molecular identifiers. Each batch of roughly 1 to 10 million T cells produced around 460,000 cDNA molecules. TCRdb re-derived calls from the PCR reads in MiXCR, one entry per CDR3 protein. The data contain 450,000 to 700,000 distinct CDR3 sequences, 44% of them seen just once; the ten biggest clones take up over 1.5%. Study-level results: Multiple sclerosis was associated with a significant reduction in normalized Chao1 diversity relative to controls.

The sample was blood. The receptor's source is a girl under 18 with multiple sclerosis.

CDR3 region: CATSLTSNTQYF. The DNA for the CDR3 is TGTGCCACCAGCCTTACTAGCAATACGCAGTATTTT. The J gene is TRBJ2-3, the V gene TRBV15, with D maybe TRBD2 (6 bases). Trimming left V 5 bases short and J 7 bases short, with 10 bases between. The CDR3 covers 12 residues. Germline loops: CDR1 LNHNV, CDR2 YYDKDF (reference sequence).